The rows below give T cell receptor beta chains drawn from one sample of a study of T-cell reconstitution after alpha-beta-depleted transplantation in children. From the PCR reads, TCRdb called clonotypes with MiXCR, one entry per CDR3 protein. Here the sample spans 500,000 to 650,000 distinct CDR3 sequences, about an eighth being singletons. The sequencing used PBMCs, mostly from graft donor cells, collected 360 days after TCRalphabeta/CD19-depleted stem cell transplant. The source of these receptors is a male patient younger than 18 who had a stem cell transplant for acute myeloid leukemia, so the T cells may come from the graft donor. CDR3s include the opening cysteine and the closing phenylalanine or tryptophan. The D gene is left open where the match is weak. Only some rows state a clone size, as once, few, many or a class for expanded clones.

j_gene | d_gene | abundance | v_gene | CDR3aa | CDR3nt
TRBJ1-1 | . | . | TRBV18 | CASSPQTENTEAFF | TGTGCCAGCTCACCACAGACAGAGAACACTGAAGCTTTCTTT
TRBJ2-7 | . | few | TRBV10-3 | CATARDGPVREQYF | TGTGCCACCGCCCGGGACGGCCCCGTTCGCGAGCAGTACTTC
TRBJ2-2 | TRBD2 | few | TRBV5-7 | CASSGRLAGPTGELFF | TGTGCCAGCAGCGGAAGACTAGCGGGCCCCACCGGGGAGCTGTTTTTT
TRBJ2-1 | TRBD2 | . | TRBV12-3/TRBV12-4 | CASSFPGLAGNEQFF | TGTGCCAGCAGTTTCCCGGGACTAGCGGGAAATGAGCAGTTCTTC
TRBJ1-1 | . | few | TRBV7-9 | CASSLTLQGAEAFF | TGTGCCAGCAGCTTAACCTTACAGGGAGCTGAAGCTTTCTTT
TRBJ2-7 | . | many | TRBV6-1 | CASRPNRAGSYEQYF | TGTGCCAGCAGACCTAACAGGGCAGGGTCCTACGAGCAGTACTTC
TRBJ2-7 | . | . | TRBV28 | CASSLVAFSYEQYF | TGTGCCAGCAGTTTGGTGGCCTTCTCCTACGAGCAGTACTTC
TRBJ1-2 | . | few | TRBV28 | CASRESYGYTF | TGTGCCAGCAGGGAATCCTATGGCTACACCTTC
TRBJ2-5 | TRBD2 | . | TRBV28 | CASSRPVAGQETQYF | TGTGCCAGCAGTAGACCTGTAGCGGGGCAAGAGACCCAGTACTTC
TRBJ1-5 | . | . | TRBV7-2 | CASSRPGGNQPQHF | TGTGCCAGCAGCCGACCGGGTGGGAATCAGCCCCAGCATTTT
TRBJ2-7 | . | few | TRBV29-1 | CSVDSPGRTTYEQYF | TGCAGCGTTGACTCACCGGGACGGACCACCTACGAGCAGTACTTC
TRBJ2-7 | TRBD2 | few | TRBV29-1 | CSVVYRGGLAGGWVYEQYF | TGCAGCGTTGTATATCGAGGTGGACTAGCGGGAGGATGGGTCTACGAGCAGTACTTC
TRBJ2-3 | TRBD2 | many | TRBV4-2 | CASSQGFGAPERESTDTQYF | TGTGCCAGCAGCCAAGGCTTTGGGGCGCCCGAGCGGGAGAGCACAGATACGCAGTATTTT
TRBJ1-3 | . | few | TRBV28 | CASSLTGNWGNTIYF | TGTGCCAGCAGCCTGACGGGGAATTGGGGAAACACCATATATTTT
TRBJ2-2 | TRBD2 | . | TRBV6-2/TRBV6-3 | CASTLYFDWASGITGELFF | TGTGCCAGCACCCTTTACTTCGACTGGGCTAGCGGGATCACCGGGGAGCTGTTTTTT
TRBJ2-3 | . | few | TRBV4-3 | CASSPITTGGTDTQYF | TGCGCCAGCAGCCCCATCACGACGGGAGGCACAGATACGCAGTATTTT